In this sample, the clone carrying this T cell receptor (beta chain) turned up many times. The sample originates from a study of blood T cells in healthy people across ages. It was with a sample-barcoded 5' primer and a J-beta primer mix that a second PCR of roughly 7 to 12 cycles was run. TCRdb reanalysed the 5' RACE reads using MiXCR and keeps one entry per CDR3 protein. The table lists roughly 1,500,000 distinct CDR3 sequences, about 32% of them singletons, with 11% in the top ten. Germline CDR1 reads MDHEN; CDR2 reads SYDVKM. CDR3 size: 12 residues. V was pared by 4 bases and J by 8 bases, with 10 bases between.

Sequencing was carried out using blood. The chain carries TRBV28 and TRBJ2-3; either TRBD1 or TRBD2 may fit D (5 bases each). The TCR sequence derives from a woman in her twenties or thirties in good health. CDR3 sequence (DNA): TGTGCCAGCAGTTCGGATGGGGGTACGCAGTATTTT. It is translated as CASSSDGGTQYF.